The source of this T cell receptor (beta chain) is a study of T cells in localized non-small cell lung cancer. Regarding the study as a whole: Elevated blood T cell density was associated with longer overall survival.

The table came from immunoSEQ multiplex PCR; TCRdb's copy has only in-frame clones and leaves some out. The sample shows some 1,800 clones, more than 20% of them seen only once. This clone is categorized as medium-sized. Its antigen is unidentified. Germline-derived CDR1 and CDR2 are MNHGY and SAAAGT. The CDR3 extends over 16 amino acids. V was cut by 5 bases and J by 3 bases, with 16 bases left in between. The chain has TRBV6-8 and TRBJ1-4; a possible D gene is TRBD1 (6 bases). Sequenced material: normal lung tissue next to the tumor, taken before any cancer treatment. The receptor's source is a female donor older than 55 with stage I lung adenocarcinoma. The chain's CDR3 is CASSHREVSANEKLFF. CDR3 DNA sequence: TGTGCCAGCAGTCACAGGGAGGTTTCGGCTAATGAAAAACTGTTTTTT.